This T cell receptor beta chain was retrieved from a study of blood T cell repertoires in COVID-19 (dated by TCRdb to the early 2020s). In terms of the full investigation: Samples from collaborators originated in the United States, Italy and Spain and spanned both the acute and convalescent phases of COVID-19. The material from the prospective study consisted of cDNA or gDNA derived from T cells, B-cell-depleted T cells, or PBMCs. The dataset comprised deeply sampled blood TCRbeta repertoires from subjects exposed to, actively infected with, or recovered from COVID-19. The repertoires were made available in a free public database intended to serve as a resource for research on the immune response to SARS-CoV-2. The samples were drawn from the first 160 participants of the ongoing ImmuneRACE study and from 1,200 or so subjects provided by 6 global collaborators. Sample metadata almost always included a de-identified subject ID, COVID-19 status, age in years and sex. Where available, HLA class I and class II types were taken from metadata supplied by the sample provider and were not determined by assay-based typing. What the authors observed across the whole study: How much clinical and demographic metadata was included differed by source and by participant, and the metadata was provided uncurated.

Enrolling through a virtual design, the prospective study's participants ranged in age from roughly 18 to 90 years and lived across 24 United States geographic areas. In the prospective study, cohorts were assigned on the basis of participant-reported clinical history obtained from a screening survey and a study questionnaire. ImmuneRACE Cohort 3 recovered participants were defined by two consecutive negative NP/OP PCR tests, healthcare professional clearance, or symptom resolution. Each participant in the prospective study had whole blood, serum and a nasopharyngeal or oropharyngeal swab collected by mobile phlebotomists. Prospective study participants could optionally give additional blood draws and questionnaires over a 2-month period. Before DNA extraction, prospective study blood samples were shipped either frozen or at room temperature. TCRbeta CDR3 regions were amplified from genomic DNA by means of the immunoSEQ Assay, a bias-controlled multiplex PCR. In the authors' own workflow: Within the assay, amplification of reference gene primers was used to estimate how many nucleated cells each sample contained. To quantify the absolute abundance of each unique TCRbeta CDR3 rearrangement, sequence reads were collapsed and filtered. For each sample, productive Simpson clonality was calculated by taking the square root of Simpson's diversity index across productive rearrangements. Here the immuneACCESS table is served through TCRdb, limited to in-frame sequences with V and J called. Missing clones are a known gap in these copies; in checked studies unresolved V genes cover under half, and the rest lacks a known reason. That table is the source of V, J and clone size, and D and trimming were worked out from the DNA. The sample table contains some 320,000 clones; only one count was recorded for about 92% of them. 2% to 3% of the sample comes from the top ten.

Of note for this clone: What antigen it recognizes has not been identified. No base qualities exist here, and no much larger clone lies one base off it.

In the germline V gene (reference sequence), CDR1 corresponds to LGHDT and CDR2 to YNNKEL. V is pared back by 5 bases and J by 0 bases, with 13 bases lying between the germline termini. The CDR3 holds 15 amino acids from the cysteine to the phenylalanine. Kept here is only the CDR3 DNA, which spans 45 bases and is read in frame from base 1. Material: PBMCs or T cells enriched from blood (not recorded which). Recombination linked TRBV3-1 (or the pseudogene TRBV3-2) to TRBJ1-2; the best D guess is TRBD1, with 6 bases matching. This clonotype was sampled from a man aged 55 to 70 who had recovered from COVID-19. The CDR3 reads CASSMTGQPNYGYTF. The bases are TGTGCCAGCAGCATGACAGGACAGCCTAACTATGGCTACACCTTC.